The subject of this entry is one TCR beta chain. Its target is unknown. A junction boundary mismatches the germline segment, possibly from a read error. The data stem from a study of CD8+ T cells in alopecia areata. Turning to the study itself: A 6-month off-drug phase came after tofacitinib, which had lasted 6 to 18 months. Study-wide results and limits: Tofacitinib significantly brought down scalp clonality and expanded CD8+ clones among top 100. Scalp lesions, especially in alopecia totalis/universalis, had higher clonality than normal scalp. While patients received tofacitinib, many expanded lesional clones remained present in scalp and blood.

Treatment in this sample: oral pan-JAK inhibitor, 5-10 mg twice daily. In each case, RNA was isolated and then reverse transcribed into cDNA as the sequencing template. Sequencing was performed with immunoSEQ multiplex PCR; in TCRdb, only in-frame clones are kept and a portion is missing. The repertoire includes roughly 190,000 clones, 60% to 70% of them detected once, and 0.65% to 0.7% sits in the top ten. Germline CDR1 is MNHNS and CDR2 is SASEGT. The CDR3 has 12 residues. The sequences come from CD4+ T cells sorted from blood, collected at week 4, from a patient treated with tofacitinib. The origin of this receptor is a human donor with alopecia areata. V is TRBV6-1 and J is TRBJ2-1; D could derive from TRBD1 or TRBD2 (5 bases each). CDR3 nucleotide sequence: TGTGCCAGCAGTTATCCCGGGGCCCATCAGGTCTTC. Residues: CASSYPGAHQVF.